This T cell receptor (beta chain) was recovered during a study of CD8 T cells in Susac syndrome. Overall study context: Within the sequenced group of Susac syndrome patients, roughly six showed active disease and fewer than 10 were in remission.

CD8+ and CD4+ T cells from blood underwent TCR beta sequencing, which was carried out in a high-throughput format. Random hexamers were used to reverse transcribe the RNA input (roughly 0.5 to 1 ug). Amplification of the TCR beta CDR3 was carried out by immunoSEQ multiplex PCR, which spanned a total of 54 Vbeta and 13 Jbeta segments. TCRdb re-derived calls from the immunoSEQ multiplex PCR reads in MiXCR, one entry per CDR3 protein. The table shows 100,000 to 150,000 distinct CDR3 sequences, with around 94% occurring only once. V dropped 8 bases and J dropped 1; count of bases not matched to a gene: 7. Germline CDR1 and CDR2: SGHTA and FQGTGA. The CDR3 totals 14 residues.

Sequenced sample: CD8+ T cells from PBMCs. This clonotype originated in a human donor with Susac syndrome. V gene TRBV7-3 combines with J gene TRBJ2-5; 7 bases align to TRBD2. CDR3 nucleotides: TGTGCCAGCTCACCTAGCGGAGGCCAAGAGACCCAGTACTTC. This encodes CASSPSGGQETQYF.